Ten or more counts support the clone carrying this T cell receptor (beta chain). This CDR3 comprises 15 residues. Germline V gene data show CDR1 as SNHLY and CDR2 as FYNNEI. Trimming cost V 4 bases and J 1 base; bases outside gene matches: 6. MiXCR, run by TCRdb on the 5' RACE reads, gives a single entry per CDR3 protein. The sample records under 150,000 distinct CDR3 sequences, 7.7% being singletons. This entry comes from a study of T cells after yellow fever vaccination. The origin of this receptor is a man aged 25 to 45 who received the YFV17D yellow fever vaccine. Sequencing used CD4+ T cells sorted from PBMCs, obtained 5 days after the yellow fever booster vaccination. The chain combines TRBV2 with TRBJ1-1; 7 nucleotides line up with TRBD1. The CDR3 DNA is TGTGCCAGCAGTGGACAGGGAGGAGCGAACACTGAAGCTTTCTTT. Its protein product is CASSGQGGANTEAFF.